This TCR beta chain emerged from a study of shared T cell receptors in the human thymus. The CDR3 spans 13 residues. Between the trimmed V and J ends, which lost 5 bases and 5 bases, there was a span of 9 bases. Germline V lookup: CDR1 LGHNA, CDR2 YNFKEQ. Method: immunoSEQ multiplex PCR; TCRdb's copy keeps in-frame clones and lacks some. This table has 55,000 to 75,000 clones, 90% to 95% appearing once. The sequence derives from a human donor. The V and J genes are TRBV4-2 and TRBJ1-4; no firm D call. The sample comprised thymocytes. In DNA, the CDR3 is TGTGCCAGCAGCACCCACAGCAATGAAAAACTGTTTTTT. Encoded protein: CASSTHSNEKLFF.